This section outlines one T cell receptor (beta chain) sequence together with its context. Profiled with immunoSEQ multiplex PCR; TCRdb holds only in-frame clones, not every one. The sample contains 70,000 to 95,000 clones, 94% of which appear only once. The V end lost 2 bases, the J end lost 5 bases, and 15 bases lay between the germline ends. Germline assignment: CDR1 SEHNR and CDR2 FQNEAQ (reference sequence). The CDR3 spans 15 residues. This specimen comes from a study of T cell changes during pregnancy in multiple sclerosis. The material sequenced was peripheral blood, taken in the third trimester of pregnancy. V usage is TRBV7-9 and J usage is TRBJ2-5; D perhaps matches TRBD1 (6 bases). The sequence was collected from a female donor with multiple sclerosis, enrolled in a pregnancy study. The CDR3 DNA reads as TGTGCCAGCAGCTTATCCCCGATAACAGGGGAGACCCAGTACTTC. Translated, it gives CASSLSPITGETQYF.